Listed below are T cell receptor beta chains from one sample, sequenced in a study of T-cell reconstitution after alpha-beta-depleted transplantation in children. One entry per CDR3 protein results from TCRdb running MiXCR on the PCR reads. Of about 170,000 distinct CDR3 sequences detected, around 10% appear once; the ten largest clones hold 13%. Here the sequenced sample was PBMCs, taken before TCRalphabeta/CD19-depleted stem cell transplant. These receptors were obtained from a boy aged 2 to 9 with acute myeloid leukemia, due to receive a stem cell transplant. Each CDR3 is given with its conserved first and last residue. D genes are given only for firm matches. The size entry is marked missing in some rows and otherwise reads once, few, many or a size class.

TRBV18	TRBJ2-2	-	few	TGTGCCAGCTCAGCTTGGACAGGTTGGGGCAGCGGGAGTTTGAGAGGATCCGGGGAGCTGTTTTTT	CASSAWTGWGSGSLRGSGELFF
TRBV20-1	TRBJ1-1	-	many	TGCAGTGCTGGGCGGAGCCGAGCTTTCTTT	CSAGRSRAFF
TRBV7-2	TRBJ2-1	TRBD2	many	TGTGCCAGCAGTCTAGCGGCAAGCTCCTACAATGAGCAGTTCTTC	CASSLAASSYNEQFF
TRBV5-1	TRBJ2-3	TRBD2	many	TGCGCCAGCAGCTCCACTAGCGGGAGGGTTTTTAGCACAGATACGCAGTATTTT	CASSSTSGRVFSTDTQYF
TRBV3-1	TRBJ1-2	-	many	TGTGCCAGCAGCCAAGATGGTGTACTCTACGGCTACACCTTC	CASSQDGVLYGYTF
TRBV20-1	TRBJ2-1	TRBD1	many	TGCAGTGCTAGAGATATTTTGGGGACACAGGGGGCGATTGGCAATGAGCAGTTCTTC	CSARDILGTQGAIGNEQFF
TRBV10-2	TRBJ2-3	TRBD1	many	TGCGCCAGCACCAACAGGACAGGGGCAGATACGCAGTATTTT	CASTNRTGADTQYF
TRBV5-1	TRBJ1-2	TRBD1	-	TGCGCCAGCAGCTTGGCCCCAGGGGGCTCGGGAGGCGACTCCTTC	CASSLAPGGSGGDSF
TRBV20-1	TRBJ1-3	-	-	TGCAGTGCTTTTATAGGGGGTAGCTCTGGAAACACCATATATTTT	CSAFIGGSSGNTIYF
TRBV7-6	TRBJ1-3	-	many	TGTGCCAGCAGCGGATTCGGCTCTGGAAACACCATATATTTT	CASSGFGSGNTIYF
TRBV6-1	TRBJ2-2	-	few	TGTGCCAGCAGTGAAAATAGCGGAGACACCGGGGAGCTGTTTTTT	CASSENSGDTGELFF
TRBV5-1	TRBJ2-1	TRBD2	many	TGCGCCAGCAGCTCCCGTCCCGGGACAGGGACTAGCGGGAGGGGGTTAAACAATGAGCAGTTCTTC	CASSSRPGTGTSGRGLNNEQFF
TRBV27	TRBJ1-6	TRBD1	many	TGTGCCAGCAGTTTCCGGGGGCAGGGGGCGGGTAATTCACCCCTCCACTTT	CASSFRGQGAGNSPLHF
TRBV5-1	TRBJ2-7	-	many	TGCGCCAGCAGCTTGTTTTCGGAAGGGAGCTACGAGCAGTACTTC	CASSLFSEGSYEQYF
TRBV20-1	TRBJ2-1	TRBD2	many	TGCAGTGCCCCCCTCCTAGCGGGGGACAATGAGCAGTTCTTC	CSAPLLAGDNEQFF
TRBV3-1	TRBJ2-4	TRBD1	many	TGTGCCAGCAGCCAATTGGACAGGGAAAACATTCAGTACTTC	CASSQLDRENIQYF
TRBV6-5	TRBJ2-4	-	many	TGTGCCAGCAGCCCCGGAAGGTTACCCGTAGCCAAAAACATTCAGTACTTC	CASSPGRLPVAKNIQYF
TRBV6-1	TRBJ1-6	-	many	TGTGCCAGCAGGGAAGTCTCCTATAATTCACCCCTCCACTTT	CASREVSYNSPLHF